This T cell receptor (beta chain) originates from a study of beta chain features in type 1 diabetes. V lost 0 bases, J lost 5 bases, and 3 bases stayed unmatched. The CDR3 length is 14 residues. Germline loops: CDR1 SGHDN, CDR2 FVKESK. Since all of the isolated RNA was reverse transcribed, expressed TCRB transcripts were what got sequenced. TCRdb keeps only in-frame clones here, not all; method: immunoSEQ multiplex PCR. Of 900,000 or so clones in the sample, about 17% were seen once. Sequenced input: naive CD4+ T cells from blood. This sequence originates from a woman aged 18-29 years in good health. The J gene is TRBJ2-5, the V gene TRBV14; 7 bases match TRBD1. CDR3 in amino acids: CASSQETGRETQYF. The CDR3, as DNA: TGTGCCAGCAGCCAAGAGACAGGGCGGGAGACCCAGTACTTC.